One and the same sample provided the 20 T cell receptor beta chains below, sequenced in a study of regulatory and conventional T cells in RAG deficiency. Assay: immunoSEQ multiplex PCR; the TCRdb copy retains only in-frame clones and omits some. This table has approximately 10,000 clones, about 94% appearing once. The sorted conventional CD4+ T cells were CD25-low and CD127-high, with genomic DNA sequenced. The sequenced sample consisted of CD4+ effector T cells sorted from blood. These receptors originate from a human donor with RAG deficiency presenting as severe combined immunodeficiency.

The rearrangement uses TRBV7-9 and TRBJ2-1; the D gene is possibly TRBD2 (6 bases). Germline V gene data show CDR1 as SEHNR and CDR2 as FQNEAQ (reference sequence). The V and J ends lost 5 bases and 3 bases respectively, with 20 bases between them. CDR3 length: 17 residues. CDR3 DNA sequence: TGTGCCAGCAGCCCGGCCTGGGGGGATGAGGGCTACAATGAGCAGTTCTTC. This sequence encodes CASSPAWGDEGYNEQFF.

This chain's CDR3 is CASSLAAPLGNYGYTF. CDR3 bases: TGCGCCAGCAGCTTGGCCGCCCCTTTAGGAAACTATGGCTACACCTTC. The chain combines TRBV5-1 with TRBJ1-2, with D unclear. V dropped 0 bases and J dropped 2 bases, with 14 bases sitting between them. Germline V gives CDR1 SGHRS, CDR2 YFSETQ. This CDR3 is 16 amino acids long.

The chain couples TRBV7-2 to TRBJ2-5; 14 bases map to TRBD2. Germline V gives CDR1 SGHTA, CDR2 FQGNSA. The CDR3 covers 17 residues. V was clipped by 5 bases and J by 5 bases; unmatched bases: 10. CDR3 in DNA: TGTGCCAGCAGCACTGGACTAGCGGGAGGTATAATGGAGACCCAGTACTTC. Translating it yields CASSTGLAGGIMETQYF.

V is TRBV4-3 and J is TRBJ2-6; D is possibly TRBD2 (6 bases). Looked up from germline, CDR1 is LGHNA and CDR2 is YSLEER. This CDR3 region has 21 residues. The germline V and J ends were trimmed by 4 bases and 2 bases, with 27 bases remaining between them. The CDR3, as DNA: TGCGCCAGCAGCCCCGCGTCTGGTGTCGGAGGGTTAAGAGCTGGGGCCAACGTCCTGACTTTC. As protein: CASSPASGVGGLRAGANVLTF.

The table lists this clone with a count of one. The DNA for the CDR3 is TGTGCCATCACCCTTAGGGACGGGGAGCTGTTTTTT. Translated, it gives CAITLRDGELFF. The chain carries TRBV10-3 and TRBJ2-2; D is ambiguous. V lost 7 bases and J 7 bases, leaving 10 bases between the germline ends. CDR3 length: 12 residues. Germline assignment: CDR1 ENHRY and CDR2 SYGVKD.

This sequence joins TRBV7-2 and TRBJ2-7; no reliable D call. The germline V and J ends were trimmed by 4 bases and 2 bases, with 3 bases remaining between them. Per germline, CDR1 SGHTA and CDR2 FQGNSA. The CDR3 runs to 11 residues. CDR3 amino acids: CASSSAYEQYF. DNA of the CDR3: TGTGCCAGCAGCTCTGCCTACGAGCAGTACTTC.

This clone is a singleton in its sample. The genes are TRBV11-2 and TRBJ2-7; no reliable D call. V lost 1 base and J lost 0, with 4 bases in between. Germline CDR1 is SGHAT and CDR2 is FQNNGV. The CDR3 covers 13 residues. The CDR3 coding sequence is TGTGCCAGCAGCTTAGCCAGCTCCTACGAGCAGTACTTC. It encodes CASSLASSYEQYF.

CDR3 loop: CASSFLGTGGADTQYF. For the CDR3, the DNA is TGTGCCAGCAGCTTCCTAGGGACAGGGGGGGCAGATACGCAGTATTTT. The J gene is TRBJ2-3, the V gene TRBV5-6; TRBD1 aligns across 11 bases. The CDR3 has 16 amino acids. The germline V gene has CDR1 SGHDT and CDR2 YYEEEE. The ends lost 2 bases at V and 4 bases at J; junction bases unmatched: 6.

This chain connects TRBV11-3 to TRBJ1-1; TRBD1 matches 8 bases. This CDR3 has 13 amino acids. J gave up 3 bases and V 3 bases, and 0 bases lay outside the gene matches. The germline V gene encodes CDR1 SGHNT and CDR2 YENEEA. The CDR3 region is CASSLDRDTEAFF. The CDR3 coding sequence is TGTGCCAGCAGCTTGGACAGGGACACTGAAGCTTTCTTT.

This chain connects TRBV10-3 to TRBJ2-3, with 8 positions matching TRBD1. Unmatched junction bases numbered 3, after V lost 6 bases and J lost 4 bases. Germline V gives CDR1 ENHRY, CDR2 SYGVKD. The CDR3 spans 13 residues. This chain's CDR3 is CAIRDRDPDTQYF. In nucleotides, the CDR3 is TGTGCCATCAGGGACAGGGATCCAGATACGCAGTATTTT.

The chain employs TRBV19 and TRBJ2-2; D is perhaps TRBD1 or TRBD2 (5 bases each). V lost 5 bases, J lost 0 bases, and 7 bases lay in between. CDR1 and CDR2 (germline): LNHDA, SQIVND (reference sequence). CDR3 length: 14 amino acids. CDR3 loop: CASSPGPNTGELFF. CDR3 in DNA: TGTGCCAGTAGTCCGGGACCGAACACCGGGGAGCTGTTTTTT.

CDR3 region: CASSLGGGYGYTF. CDR3 DNA sequence: TGTGCCAGCAGCTTAGGGGGCGGCTATGGCTACACCTTC. V is TRBV7-2 and J is TRBJ1-2; possibly TRBD1 for D (5 bases). Germline lookup yields CDR1 SGHTA and CDR2 FQGNSA. This CDR3 region has 13 residues. V shed 1 base and J shed 4 bases, with 7 bases lying between them.

The CDR3 region is CASSKTGEAYEQYF. In DNA form, the CDR3 reads TGTGCCAGCAGTAAGACAGGTGAAGCCTACGAGCAGTACTTC. The V gene is TRBV4-2, the J gene TRBJ2-7, with a tentative D call TRBD1 (6 bases). The CDR3 has 14 amino acids. Germline V gene sequence: CDR1 LGHNA, CDR2 YNFKEQ. Trimming pared 6 bases from V and 2 bases from J, leaving 14 bases between.

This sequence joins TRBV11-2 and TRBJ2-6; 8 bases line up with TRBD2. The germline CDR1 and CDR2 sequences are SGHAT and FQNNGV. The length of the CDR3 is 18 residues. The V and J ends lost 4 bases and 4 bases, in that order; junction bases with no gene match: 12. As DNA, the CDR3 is TGTGCCAGCAGCTCGAATCCGGGACTAGTCGTAGGGGCCAACGTCCTGACTTTC. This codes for CASSSNPGLVVGANVLTF.

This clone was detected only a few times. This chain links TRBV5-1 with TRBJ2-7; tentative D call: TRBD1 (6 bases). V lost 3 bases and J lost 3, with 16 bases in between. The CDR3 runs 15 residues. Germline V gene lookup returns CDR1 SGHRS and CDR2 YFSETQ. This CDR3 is CASSYVTGPDYEQYF. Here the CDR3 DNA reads TGCGCCAGCAGCTACGTGACAGGTCCGGACTACGAGCAGTACTTC.

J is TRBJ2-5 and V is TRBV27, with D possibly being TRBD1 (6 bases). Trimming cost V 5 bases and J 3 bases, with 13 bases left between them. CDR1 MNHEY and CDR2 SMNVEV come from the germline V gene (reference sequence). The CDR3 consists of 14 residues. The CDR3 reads CASSLRDTEETQYF. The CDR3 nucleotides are TGTGCCAGCAGTCTCCGGGACACCGAAGAGACCCAGTACTTC.

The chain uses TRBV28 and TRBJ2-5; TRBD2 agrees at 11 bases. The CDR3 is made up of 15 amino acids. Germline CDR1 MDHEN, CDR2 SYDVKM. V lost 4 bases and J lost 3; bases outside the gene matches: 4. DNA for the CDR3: TGTGCCAGCAGTTCGGCGGGACTAGCGGAAGAGACCCAGTACTTC. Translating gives CASSSAGLAEETQYF.

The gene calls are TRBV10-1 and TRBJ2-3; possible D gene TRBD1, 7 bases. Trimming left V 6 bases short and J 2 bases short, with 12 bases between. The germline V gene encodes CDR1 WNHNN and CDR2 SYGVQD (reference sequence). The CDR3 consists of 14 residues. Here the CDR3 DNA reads TGCGCCAGCAGGCGGGACAGAAACACAGATACGCAGTATTTT. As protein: CASRRDRNTDTQYF.

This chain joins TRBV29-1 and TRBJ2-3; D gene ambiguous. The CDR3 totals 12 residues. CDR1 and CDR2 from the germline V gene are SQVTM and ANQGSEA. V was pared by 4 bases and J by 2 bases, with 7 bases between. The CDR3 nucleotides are TGCAGCGTTGTAGCATACACAGATACGCAGTATTTT. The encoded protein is CSVVAYTDTQYF.

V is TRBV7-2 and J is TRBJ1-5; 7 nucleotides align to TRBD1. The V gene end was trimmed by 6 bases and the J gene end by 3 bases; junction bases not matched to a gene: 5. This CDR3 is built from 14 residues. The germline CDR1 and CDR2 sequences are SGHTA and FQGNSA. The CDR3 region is CASRPTGSNQPQHF. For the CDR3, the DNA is TGTGCCAGCAGGCCGACAGGGTCCAATCAGCCCCAGCATTTT.